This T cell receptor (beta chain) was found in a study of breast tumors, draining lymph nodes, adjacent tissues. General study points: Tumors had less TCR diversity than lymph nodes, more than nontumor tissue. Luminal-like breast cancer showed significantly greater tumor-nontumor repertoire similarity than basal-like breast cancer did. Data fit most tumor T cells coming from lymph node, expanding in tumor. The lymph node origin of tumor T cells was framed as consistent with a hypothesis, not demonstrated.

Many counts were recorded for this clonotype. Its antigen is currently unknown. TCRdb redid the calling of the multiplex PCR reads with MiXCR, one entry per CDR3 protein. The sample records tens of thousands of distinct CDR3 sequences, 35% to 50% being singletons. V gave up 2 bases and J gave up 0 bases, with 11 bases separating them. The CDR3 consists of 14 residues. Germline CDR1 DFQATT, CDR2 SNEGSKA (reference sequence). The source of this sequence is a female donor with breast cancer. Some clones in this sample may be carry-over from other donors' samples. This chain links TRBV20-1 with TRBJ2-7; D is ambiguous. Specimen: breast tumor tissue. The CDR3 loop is CSARPAQTSYEQYF. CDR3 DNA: TGCAGTGCTAGACCGGCACAAACCTCCTACGAGCAGTACTTC.